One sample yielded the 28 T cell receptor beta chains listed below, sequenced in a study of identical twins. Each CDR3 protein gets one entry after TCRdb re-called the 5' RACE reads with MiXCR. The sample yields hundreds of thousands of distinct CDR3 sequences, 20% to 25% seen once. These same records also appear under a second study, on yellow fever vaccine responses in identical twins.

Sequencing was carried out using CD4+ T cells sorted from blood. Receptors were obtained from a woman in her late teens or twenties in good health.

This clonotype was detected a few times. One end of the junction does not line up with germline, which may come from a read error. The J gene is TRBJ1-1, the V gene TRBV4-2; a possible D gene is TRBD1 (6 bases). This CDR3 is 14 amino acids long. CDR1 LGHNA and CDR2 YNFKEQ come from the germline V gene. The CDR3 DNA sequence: TGTGCCAGCAACGATCCTTGGGGGGGCACTGAAACTTTCTTT. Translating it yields CASNDPWGGTETFF.

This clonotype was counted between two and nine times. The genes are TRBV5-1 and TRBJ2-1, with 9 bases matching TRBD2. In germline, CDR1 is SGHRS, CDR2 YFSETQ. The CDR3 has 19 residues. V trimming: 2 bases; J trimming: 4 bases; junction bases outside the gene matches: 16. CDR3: CASSFGIGTGLAGYNEQFF. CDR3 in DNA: TGCGCCAGCAGCTTTGGTATTGGAACGGGACTAGCTGGGTACAATGAGCAGTTCTTC.

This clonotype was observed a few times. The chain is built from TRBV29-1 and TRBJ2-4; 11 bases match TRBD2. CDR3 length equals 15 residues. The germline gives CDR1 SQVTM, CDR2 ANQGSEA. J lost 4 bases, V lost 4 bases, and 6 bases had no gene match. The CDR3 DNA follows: TGCAGCGTTGTGATGGTAGCGGGAGGGAAAAACATTCAGTACTTC. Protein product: CSVVMVAGGKNIQYF.

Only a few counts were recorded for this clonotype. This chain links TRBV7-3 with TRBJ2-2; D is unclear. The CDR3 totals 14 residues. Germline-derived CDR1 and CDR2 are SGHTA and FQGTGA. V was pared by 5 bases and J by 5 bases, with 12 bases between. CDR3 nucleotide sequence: TGTGCCAGCAGCATTATGCCTAGGACCGGGGAGCTGTTTTTT. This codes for CASSIMPRTGELFF. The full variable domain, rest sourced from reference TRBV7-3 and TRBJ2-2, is GAGVSQTPSNKVTEKGKYVELRCDPISGHTALYWYRQSLGQGPEFLIYFQGTGAADDSGLPNDRFFAVRPEGSVSTLKIQRTERGDSAVYLCASSIMPRTGELFFGEGSRLTVL.

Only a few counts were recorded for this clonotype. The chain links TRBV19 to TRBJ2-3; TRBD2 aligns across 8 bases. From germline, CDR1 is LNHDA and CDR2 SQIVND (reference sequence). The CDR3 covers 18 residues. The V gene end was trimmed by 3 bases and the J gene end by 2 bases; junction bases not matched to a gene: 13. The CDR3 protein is CASSIGGVWSLPTDTQYF. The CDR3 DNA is TGTGCCAGTAGTATCGGGGGGGTCTGGAGCCTCCCCACAGATACGCAGTATTTT.

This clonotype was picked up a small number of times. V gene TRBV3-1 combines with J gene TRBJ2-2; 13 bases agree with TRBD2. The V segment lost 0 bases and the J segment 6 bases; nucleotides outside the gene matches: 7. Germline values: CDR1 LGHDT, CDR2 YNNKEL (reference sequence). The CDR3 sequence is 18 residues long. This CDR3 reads CASSQDYATSGRAGELFF. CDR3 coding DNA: TGTGCCAGCAGCCAAGACTACGCAACTAGCGGGAGGGCCGGGGAGCTGTTTTTT.

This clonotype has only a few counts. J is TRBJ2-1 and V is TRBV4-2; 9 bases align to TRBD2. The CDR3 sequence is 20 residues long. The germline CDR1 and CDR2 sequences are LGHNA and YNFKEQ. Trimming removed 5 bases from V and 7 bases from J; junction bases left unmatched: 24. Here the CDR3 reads CASSERLAEKRLRGPNEQFF. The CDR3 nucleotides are TGTGCCAGCAGCGAAAGACTAGCGGAAAAGAGGTTAAGAGGGCCAAATGAGCAGTTCTTC.

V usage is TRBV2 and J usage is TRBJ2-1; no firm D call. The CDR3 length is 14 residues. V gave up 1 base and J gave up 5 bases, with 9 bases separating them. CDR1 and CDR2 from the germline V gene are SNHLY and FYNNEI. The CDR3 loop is CASSEESANNEQFF. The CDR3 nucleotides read TGTGCCAGCAGTGAAGAATCGGCTAACAATGAGCAGTTCTTC.

The CDR3 DNA is TGTGCCAGCAGTTATCGGGAACTCGAGCAGTACTTC. This gives the protein CASSYRELEQYF. The chain combines TRBV28 with TRBJ2-7, with D perhaps TRBD2 (5 bases). Trimming stripped 4 bases from V and 6 bases from J, with 10 bases between. The CDR3 loop spans 12 amino acids. From germline, CDR1 is MDHEN and CDR2 SYDVKM.

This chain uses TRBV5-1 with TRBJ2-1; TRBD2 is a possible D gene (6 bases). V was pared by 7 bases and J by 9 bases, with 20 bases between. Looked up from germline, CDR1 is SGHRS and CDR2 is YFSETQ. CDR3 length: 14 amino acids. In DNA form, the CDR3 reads TGCGCCAGCCCCGGGGGTTGTATCCCCCTTGAGCAGTTCTTC. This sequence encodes CASPGGCIPLEQFF. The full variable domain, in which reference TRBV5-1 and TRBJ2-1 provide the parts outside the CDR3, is KAGVTQTPRYLIKTRGQQVTLSCSPISGHRSVSWYQQTPGQGLQFLFEYFSETQRNKGNFPGRFSGRQFSNSRSEMNVSTLELGDSALYLCASPGGCIPLEQFFGPGTRLTVL.

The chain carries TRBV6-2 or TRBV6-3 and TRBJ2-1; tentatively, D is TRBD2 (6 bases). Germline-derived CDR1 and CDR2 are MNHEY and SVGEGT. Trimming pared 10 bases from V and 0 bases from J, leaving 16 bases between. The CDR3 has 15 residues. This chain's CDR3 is CATRWGSGSYNEQFF. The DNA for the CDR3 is TGTGCCACCAGATGGGGTAGCGGCTCCTACAATGAGCAGTTCTTC.

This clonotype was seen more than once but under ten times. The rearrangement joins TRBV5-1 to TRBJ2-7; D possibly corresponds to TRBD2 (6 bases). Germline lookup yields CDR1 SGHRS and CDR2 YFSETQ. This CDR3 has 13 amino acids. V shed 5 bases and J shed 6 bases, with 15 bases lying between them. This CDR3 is CASRKEGLLEQYF. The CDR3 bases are TGCGCCAGCAGGAAGGAGGGGTTGCTCGAGCAGTACTTC.

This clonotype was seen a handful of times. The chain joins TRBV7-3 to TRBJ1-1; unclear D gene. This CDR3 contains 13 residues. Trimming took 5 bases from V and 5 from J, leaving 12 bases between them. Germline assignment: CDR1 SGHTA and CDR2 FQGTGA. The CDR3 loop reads CASSLGSSTEAFF. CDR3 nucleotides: TGTGCCAGCAGCCTTGGATCTTCAACTGAAGCTTTCTTT.

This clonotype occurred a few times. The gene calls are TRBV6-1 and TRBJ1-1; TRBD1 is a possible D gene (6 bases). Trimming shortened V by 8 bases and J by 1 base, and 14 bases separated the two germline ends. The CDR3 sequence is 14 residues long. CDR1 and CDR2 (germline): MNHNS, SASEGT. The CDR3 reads CASRAGGQNTEAFF. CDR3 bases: TGTGCCAGCCGCGCGGGGGGCCAGAACACTGAAGCTTTCTTT.

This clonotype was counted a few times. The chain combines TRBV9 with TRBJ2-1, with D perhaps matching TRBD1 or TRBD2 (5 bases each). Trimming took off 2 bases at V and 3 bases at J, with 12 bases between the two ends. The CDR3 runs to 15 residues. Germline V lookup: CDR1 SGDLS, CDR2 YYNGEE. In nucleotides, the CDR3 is TGTGCCAGCAGCGTCGGGTGGGGGATCTACAATGAGCAGTTCTTC. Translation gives CASSVGWGIYNEQFF.

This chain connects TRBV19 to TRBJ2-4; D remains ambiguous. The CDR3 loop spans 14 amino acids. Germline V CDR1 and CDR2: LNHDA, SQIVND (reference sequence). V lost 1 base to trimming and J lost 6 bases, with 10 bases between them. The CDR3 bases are TGTGCCAGTAGTATAGGGTTGCTCGGAAACATTCAGTACTTC. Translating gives CASSIGLLGNIQYF.

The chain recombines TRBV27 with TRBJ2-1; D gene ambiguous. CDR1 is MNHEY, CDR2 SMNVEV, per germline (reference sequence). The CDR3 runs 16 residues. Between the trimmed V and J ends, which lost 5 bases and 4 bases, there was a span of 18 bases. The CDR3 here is CASSPLSPPLYNEQFF. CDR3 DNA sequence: TGTGCCAGCAGTCCACTAAGCCCCCCTCTTTACAATGAGCAGTTCTTC.

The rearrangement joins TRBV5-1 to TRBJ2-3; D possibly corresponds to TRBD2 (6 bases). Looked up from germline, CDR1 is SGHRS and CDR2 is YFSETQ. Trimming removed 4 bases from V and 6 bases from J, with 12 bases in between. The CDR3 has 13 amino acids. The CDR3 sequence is CASSPDGRDTQYF. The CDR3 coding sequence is TGCGCCAGCAGCCCCGATGGGAGGGATACGCAGTATTTT.

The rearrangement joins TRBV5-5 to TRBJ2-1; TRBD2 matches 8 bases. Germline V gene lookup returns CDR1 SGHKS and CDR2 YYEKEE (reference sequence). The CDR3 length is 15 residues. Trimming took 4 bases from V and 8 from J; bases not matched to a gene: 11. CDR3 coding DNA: TGTGCCAGCAGCGTACCGGGACTAGGTGCTGATGAGCAGTTCTTC. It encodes CASSVPGLGADEQFF.

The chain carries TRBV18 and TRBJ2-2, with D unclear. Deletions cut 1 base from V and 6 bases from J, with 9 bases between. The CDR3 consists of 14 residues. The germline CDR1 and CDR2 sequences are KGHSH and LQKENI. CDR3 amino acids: CASSPLDQAGELFF. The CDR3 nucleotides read TGTGCCAGCTCACCACTGGACCAGGCCGGGGAGCTGTTTTTT.

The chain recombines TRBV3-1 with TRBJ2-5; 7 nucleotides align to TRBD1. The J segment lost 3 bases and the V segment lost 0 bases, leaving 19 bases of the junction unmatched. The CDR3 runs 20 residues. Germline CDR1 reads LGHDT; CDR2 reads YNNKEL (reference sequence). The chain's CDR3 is CASSQDLRGQSRGQKETQYF. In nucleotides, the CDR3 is TGTGCCAGCAGCCAAGATCTCAGGGGACAGTCCAGAGGGCAGAAAGAGACCCAGTACTTC.

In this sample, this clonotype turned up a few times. As DNA, the CDR3 is TGTGCCAGCAGCTTGGCTGGGACAGGCCAAGAGACCCAGTACTTC. Residues: CASSLAGTGQETQYF. The J gene is TRBJ2-5, the V gene TRBV5-6; 8 bases are shared with TRBD1. The CDR3 sequence is 15 residues long. The trim removed 0 bases at V and 1 base at J, leaving 2 bases unmatched. Germline V gene lookup returns CDR1 SGHDT and CDR2 YYEEEE.

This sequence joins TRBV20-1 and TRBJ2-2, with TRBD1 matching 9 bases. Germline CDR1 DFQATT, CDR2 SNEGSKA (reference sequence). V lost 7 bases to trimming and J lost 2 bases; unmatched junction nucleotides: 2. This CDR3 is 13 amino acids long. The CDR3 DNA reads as TGCAGTGTGACAGGGGGTAACACCGGGGAGCTGTTTTTT. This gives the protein CSVTGGNTGELFF.

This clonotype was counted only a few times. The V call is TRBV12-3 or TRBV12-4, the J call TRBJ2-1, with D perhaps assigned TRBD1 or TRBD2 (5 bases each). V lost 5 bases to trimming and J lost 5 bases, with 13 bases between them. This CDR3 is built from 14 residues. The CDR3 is CASSLSGTNNEQFF. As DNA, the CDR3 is TGTGCCAGCAGTCTCTCCGGGACCAACAATGAGCAGTTCTTC.

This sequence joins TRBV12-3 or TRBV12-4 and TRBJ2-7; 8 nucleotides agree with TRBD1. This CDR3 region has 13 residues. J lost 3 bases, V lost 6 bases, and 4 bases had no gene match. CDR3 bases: TGTGCCAGCAGGACAGGGGAAGGCTACGAGCAGTACTTC. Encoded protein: CASRTGEGYEQYF.

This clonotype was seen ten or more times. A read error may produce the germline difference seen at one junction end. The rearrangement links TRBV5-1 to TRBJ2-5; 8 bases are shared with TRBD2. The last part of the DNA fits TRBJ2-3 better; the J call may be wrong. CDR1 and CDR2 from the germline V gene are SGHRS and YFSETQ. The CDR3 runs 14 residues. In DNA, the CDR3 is TGTGCCAGCAGCTTAGGCCTAGCGGGTGAGACGCAGTATTTT. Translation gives CASSLGLAGETQYF.

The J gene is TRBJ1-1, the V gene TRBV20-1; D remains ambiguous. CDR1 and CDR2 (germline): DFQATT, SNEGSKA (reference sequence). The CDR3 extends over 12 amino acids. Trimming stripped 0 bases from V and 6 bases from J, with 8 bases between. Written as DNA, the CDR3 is TGCAGTGCTAGAGATTGGCAGGCTGAAGCTTTCTTT. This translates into CSARDWQAEAFF.

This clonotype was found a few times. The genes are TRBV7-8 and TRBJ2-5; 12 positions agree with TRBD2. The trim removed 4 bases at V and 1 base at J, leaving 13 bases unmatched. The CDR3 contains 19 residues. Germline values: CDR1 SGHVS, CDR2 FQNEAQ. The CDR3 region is CASSSRLAGVLNTQETQYF. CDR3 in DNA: TGTGCCAGCAGCTCACGACTAGCGGGGGTCCTTAATACCCAAGAGACCCAGTACTTC.